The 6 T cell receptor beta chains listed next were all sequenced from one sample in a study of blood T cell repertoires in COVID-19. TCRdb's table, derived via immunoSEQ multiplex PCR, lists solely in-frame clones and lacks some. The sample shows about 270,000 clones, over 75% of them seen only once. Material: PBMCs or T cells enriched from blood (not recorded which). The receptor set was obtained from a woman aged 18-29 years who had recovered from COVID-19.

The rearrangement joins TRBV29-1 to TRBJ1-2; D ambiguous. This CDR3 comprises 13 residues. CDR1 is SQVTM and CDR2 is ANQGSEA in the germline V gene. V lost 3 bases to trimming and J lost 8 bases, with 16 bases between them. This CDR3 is CSVDAEASWGYTF. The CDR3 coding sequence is TGCAGCGTTGACGCGGAGGCCTCGTGGGGCTACACCTTC.

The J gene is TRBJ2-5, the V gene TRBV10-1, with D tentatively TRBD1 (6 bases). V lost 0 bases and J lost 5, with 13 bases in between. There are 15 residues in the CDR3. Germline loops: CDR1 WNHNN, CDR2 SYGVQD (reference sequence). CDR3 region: CASSESRGNWETQYF. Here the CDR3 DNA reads TGCGCCAGCAGTGAGTCCAGGGGAAATTGGGAGACCCAGTACTTC.

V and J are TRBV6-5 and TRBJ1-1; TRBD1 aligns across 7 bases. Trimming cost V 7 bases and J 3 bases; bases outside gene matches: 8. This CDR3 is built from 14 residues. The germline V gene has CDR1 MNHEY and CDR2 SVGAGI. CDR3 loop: CASTGGELYTEAFF. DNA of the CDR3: TGTGCCAGCACAGGGGGAGAGTTGTACACTGAAGCTTTCTTT.

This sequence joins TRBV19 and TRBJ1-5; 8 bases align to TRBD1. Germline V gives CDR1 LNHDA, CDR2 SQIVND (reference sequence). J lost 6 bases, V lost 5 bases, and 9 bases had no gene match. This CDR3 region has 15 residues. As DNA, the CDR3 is TGTGCCAGTAGTCTCCTGGACAGGGAAGGTCAGCCCCAGCATTTT. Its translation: CASSLLDREGQPQHF.

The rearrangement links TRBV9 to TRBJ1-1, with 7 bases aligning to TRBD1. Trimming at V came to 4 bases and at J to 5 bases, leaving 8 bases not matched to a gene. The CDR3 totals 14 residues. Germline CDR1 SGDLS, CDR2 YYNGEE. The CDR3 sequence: CASSRTGYGTEAFF. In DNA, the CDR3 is TGTGCCAGCAGCCGGACAGGTTATGGGACTGAAGCTTTCTTT.

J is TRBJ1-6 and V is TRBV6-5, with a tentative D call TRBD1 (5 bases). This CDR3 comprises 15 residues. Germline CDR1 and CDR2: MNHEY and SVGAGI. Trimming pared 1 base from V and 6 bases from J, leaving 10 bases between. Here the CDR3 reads CASSYFQGLNSPLHF. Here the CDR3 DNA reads TGTGCCAGCAGTTACTTTCAGGGCCTTAATTCACCCCTCCACTTT.